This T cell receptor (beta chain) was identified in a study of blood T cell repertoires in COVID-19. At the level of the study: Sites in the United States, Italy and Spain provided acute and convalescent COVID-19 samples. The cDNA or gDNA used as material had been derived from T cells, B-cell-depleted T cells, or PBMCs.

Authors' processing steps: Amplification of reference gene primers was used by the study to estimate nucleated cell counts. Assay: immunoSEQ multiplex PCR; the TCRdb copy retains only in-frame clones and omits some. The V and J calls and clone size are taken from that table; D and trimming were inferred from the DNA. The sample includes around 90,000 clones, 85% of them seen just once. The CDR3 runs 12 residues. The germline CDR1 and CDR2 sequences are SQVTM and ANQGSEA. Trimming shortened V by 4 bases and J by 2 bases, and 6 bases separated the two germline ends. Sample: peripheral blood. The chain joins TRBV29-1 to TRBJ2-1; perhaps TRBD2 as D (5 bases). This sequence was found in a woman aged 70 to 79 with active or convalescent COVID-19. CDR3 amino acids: CSVAGTYNEQFF. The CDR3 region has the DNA TGCAGCGTTGCGGGGACCTACAATGAGCAGTTCTTC.